This TCR beta chain was recorded in a study of T cells in women clearing cervical HPV infection. Overall study results and limits: Unknown T-cell numbers per sample may underlie the richness differences. CIN3+ cases had significantly higher TCR richness than controls; evenness did not differ.

Only in-frame clones appear in the TCRdb table, and some are missing; sequencing was by immunoSEQ multiplex PCR. The sample shows more than 20,000 clones, and 9.5% to 10% sits with its ten largest clones. Remarks on this clone: As yet, its antigen is unknown.

The sequencing input was blood buffy coat. The receptor was isolated from a woman aged 18 to 69 with a cervical HPV16 infection that either progressed to CIN3+ or cleared (not recorded which).

The part of the CDR3 DNA that was read is TGTGCCAGCACCCTTAAGGCGGCAGCCTACGAG. Its translation is CASTLKAAAYE. In full, the CDR3 is CASTLKAAAYEQYF. This chain links TRBV7-2 with TRBJ2-7, with D hard to call. Coverage ceases 3 residues before the CDR3 finishes, and the germline J gene fills in the end. V lost 7 bases to trimming and J lost 2 bases, with 15 bases between them. The CDR3 extends over 14 amino acids. Germline V gene sequence: CDR1 SGHTA, CDR2 FQGNSA. The whole variable domain, remainder taken from reference TRBV7-2 and TRBJ2-7, is GAGVSQSPSNKVTEKGKDVELRCDPISGHTALYWYRQSLGQGLEFLIYFQGNSAPDKSGLPSDRFSAERTGGSVSTLTIQRTQQEDSAVYLCASTLKAAAYEQYFGPGTRLTVT.